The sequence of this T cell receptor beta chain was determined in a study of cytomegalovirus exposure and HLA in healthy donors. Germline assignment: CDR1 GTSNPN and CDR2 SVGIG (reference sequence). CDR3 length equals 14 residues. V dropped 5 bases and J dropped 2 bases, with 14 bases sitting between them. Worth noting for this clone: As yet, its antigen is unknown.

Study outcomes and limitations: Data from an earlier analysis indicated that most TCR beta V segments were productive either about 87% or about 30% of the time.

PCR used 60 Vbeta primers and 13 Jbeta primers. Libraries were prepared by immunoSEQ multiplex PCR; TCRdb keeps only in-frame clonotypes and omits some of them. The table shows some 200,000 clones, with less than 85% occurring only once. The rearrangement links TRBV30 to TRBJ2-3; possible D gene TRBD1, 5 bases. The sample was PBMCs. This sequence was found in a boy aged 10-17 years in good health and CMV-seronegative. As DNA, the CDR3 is TGTGCCTGGCAGGGCTCCATTTTCACAGATACGCAGTATTTT. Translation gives CAWQGSIFTDTQYF.